Below are 18 T cell receptor beta chains sequenced from a single sample in a study of vaccination effects on CD4 cells after COVID-19. TCRdb's table, derived via immunoSEQ multiplex PCR, lists solely in-frame clones and lacks some. The data hold tens of thousands of clones, with around 72% observed a single time. Antigen-specific CD4+ T cells were first expanded with viral peptide pools by the ViraFEST assay and only then sequenced. Having been cultured for around ten days, the cells underwent CD4+ T cell isolation. Nucleocapsid antibodies were negative in the vaccine recipients, who had never had SARS-CoV-2 infection. These receptors lack a known antigen. The source was CD4+ T cells from PBMCs cultured with SARS-CoV-2 spike peptides, collected before COVID-19 vaccination. The receptors shown here come from a human donor who received a COVID-19 vaccine.

This chain uses TRBV2 with TRBJ2-1; TRBD2 matches at 13 bases. With 6 bases clipped from V and 6 bases from J, the junction kept 11 bases outside the gene matches. Germline V gene data show CDR1 as SNHLY and CDR2 as FYNNEI. The CDR3 has 17 amino acids. CDR3 sequence: CASRTTSGGRWGNEQFF. The DNA of the CDR3 is TGTGCCAGCAGGACGACTAGCGGGGGGAGGTGGGGCAATGAGCAGTTCTTC.

As regards this clone: This CDR3 fails to terminate in the conserved phenylalanine or tryptophan, so it likely reflects a read error. The DNA is omitted, as the CDR3 cannot be located on it reliably, and the CDR3 follows TCRdb's listing. The chain recombines TRBV6-6 with TRBJ1-1; the listed D gene, TRBD1, was not tested against the DNA. Germline V gene lookup returns CDR1 MNHNY and CDR2 SVGAGI (reference sequence). The length of the CDR3 is 10 amino acids, counting both ends. The CDR3 sequence is CASSRTAPAY.

This chain links TRBV7-2 with TRBJ1-2; 7 bases fit TRBD1. The germline V gene has CDR1 SGHTA and CDR2 FQGNSA. V shed 5 bases, J shed 5 bases, and the junction held 11 bases outside the gene matches. This CDR3 contains 15 residues. The CDR3 reads CASSVPYRGHYGYTF. Here the CDR3 DNA reads TGTGCCAGCAGCGTACCATACAGGGGCCATTATGGCTACACCTTC.

This clone has only a few counts. The rearrangement joins TRBV5-1 to TRBJ2-2; D gene ambiguous. The V and J ends lost 0 bases and 6 bases respectively, with 3 bases between them. The germline CDR1 and CDR2 sequences are SGHRS and YFSETQ. The CDR3 sequence is 12 residues long. The CDR3 spells CASSLVSGELFF. For the CDR3, the DNA is TGCGCCAGCAGCTTGGTGTCCGGGGAGCTGTTTTTT.

This chain uses TRBV6-2 or TRBV6-3 with TRBJ2-6, with TRBD1 matching over 11 bases. Trimming took 4 bases from V and 1 from J; bases not matched to a gene: 9. Germline V CDR1 and CDR2: MNHEY, SVGEGT. The CDR3 runs to 19 residues. This CDR3 is CASSSRTGGPTSGANVLTF. CDR3 sequence (DNA): TGTGCCAGCAGTTCTCGGACAGGGGGCCCCACGTCTGGGGCCAACGTCCTGACTTTC.

This chain connects TRBV28 to TRBJ2-7, with TRBD1 matching over 7 bases. Germline-derived CDR1 and CDR2 are MDHEN and SYDVKM. Losses at the gene ends were 5 bases for V and 2 bases for J; bases not matched to a gene: 12. The CDR3 totals 16 residues. Here the CDR3 DNA reads TGTGCCAGCAGTCCCTCTCCGGGACAGCGGACCTACGAGCAGTACTTC. Protein product: CASSPSPGQRTYEQYF.

This chain connects TRBV25-1 to TRBJ1-1; D is perhaps TRBD1 (5 bases). The CDR3 is 16 amino acids. Germline V gene sequence: CDR1 MGHDK, CDR2 SYGVNS. Trimming pared 0 bases from V and 0 bases from J, leaving 11 bases between. The CDR3 here is CASSEYDSLLNTEAFF. CDR3 DNA: TGTGCCAGCAGTGAATATGACAGTCTCTTGAACACTGAAGCTTTCTTT.

This clone turned up a few times. The chain links TRBV5-4 to TRBJ1-6; the D gene is possibly TRBD1 (6 bases). The ends were cut back, 3 bases at V and 9 bases at J, with 16 bases in the middle. Germline V lookup: CDR1 SGHNT, CDR2 YYREEE (reference sequence). This CDR3 contains 15 residues. As DNA, the CDR3 is TGTGCCAGCAGCTCCAAACAGGGTATGGGTTCACCCCTCCACTTT. Encoded protein: CASSSKQGMGSPLHF. Full variable domain (outside the CDR3, taken from reference TRBV5-4 and TRBJ1-6): ETGVTQSPTHLIKTRGQQVTLRCSSQSGHNTVSWYQQALGQGPQFIFQYYREEENGRGNFPPRFSGLQFPNYSSELNVNALELDDSALYLCASSSKQGMGSPLHFGNGTRLTVT.

The chain uses TRBV4-1 and TRBJ2-7, with D perhaps TRBD1 (6 bases). The CDR3 totals 16 residues. Germline V CDR1 and CDR2: MGHRA, YSYEKL. Between the trimmed V and J ends, which lost 3 bases and 4 bases, there was a span of 19 bases. Here the CDR3 DNA reads TGCGCCAGCAGCCAGGCTCCGGGACAAAACCTATACGAGCAGTACTTC. Translation: CASSQAPGQNLYEQYF.

J is TRBJ1-6 and V is TRBV20-1; D might be TRBD1 (6 bases). V was clipped by 3 bases and J by 4 bases, with 7 bases between them. Germline V gene data show CDR1 as DFQATT and CDR2 as SNEGSKA (reference sequence). The CDR3 spans 13 residues. This CDR3 reads CSASQGYNSPLHF. The CDR3, as DNA: TGCAGTGCTAGTCAGGGGTATAATTCACCCCTCCACTTT.

V is TRBV18 and J is TRBJ1-1; 9 bases line up with TRBD1. The CDR3 spans 17 residues. Germline-derived CDR1 and CDR2 are KGHSH and LQKENI. V lost 2 bases to trimming and J lost 2 bases; unmatched junction nucleotides: 9. This chain's CDR3 is CASSPVLGQGGNTEAFF. As DNA, the CDR3 is TGTGCCAGCTCACCAGTGTTGGGACAGGGTGGTAACACTGAAGCTTTCTTT.

The J gene is TRBJ2-7, the V gene TRBV2; a weak D match, TRBD1 (6 bases). Trimming pared 1 base from V and 6 bases from J, leaving 13 bases between. CDR1 is SNHLY, CDR2 FYNNEI, per germline. This CDR3 is built from 14 residues. CDR3 amino acids: CASSEDRAFSEQYF. The DNA of the CDR3 is TGTGCCAGCAGTGAAGACAGGGCTTTCTCCGAGCAGTACTTC.

This clone was recorded a few times. V gene TRBV21-1 combines with J gene TRBJ2-3; the table's D gene call, TRBD2, was not cross checked with the DNA. TRBV21-1 represents a pseudogene. The CDR3 is 18 residues long. CDR3 bases: TGTGCCAGCAGCAAAGGTCGCGGCAGCCCGTGTAGCACAGATACGCAGTATTTT. It codes for CASSKGRGSPCSTDTQYF.

The gene calls are TRBV7-9 and TRBJ2-1; weak D call: TRBD2 (6 bases). Trimming stripped 5 bases from V and 10 bases from J, with 24 bases between. Looked up from germline, CDR1 is SEHNR and CDR2 is FQNEAQ (reference sequence). The CDR3 spans 16 residues. The CDR3 sequence: CASSLPRGTILYEQFF. The DNA of the CDR3 is TGTGCCAGCAGCCTCCCTCGGGGGACGATTCTTTACGAGCAGTTCTTC.

Only a few counts were recorded for this clone. This CDR3 reads CASSPRGGRGNTEAFF. CDR3 nucleotide sequence: TGCGCCAGCAGCCCCCGTGGGGGGCGCGGGAACACTGAAGCTTTCTTT. The rearrangement links TRBV5-1 to TRBJ1-1, with a tentative D call TRBD1 (6 bases). This CDR3 is 16 amino acids long. In germline, CDR1 is SGHRS, CDR2 YFSETQ. Trimming left V 4 bases short and J 1 base short, with 17 bases between.

This CDR3 reads CASTTDRVNTEAFF. In DNA, the CDR3 is TGTGCCAGCACTACAGACAGGGTGAACACTGAAGCTTTCTTT. The rearrangement uses TRBV6-5 and TRBJ1-1; 7 bases line up with TRBD1. CDR1 is MNHEY and CDR2 is SVGAGI in the germline V gene. After removal of 7 bases from V and 0 bases from J, the junction contained 5 bases not matched to a gene. This CDR3 has 14 amino acids.

J is TRBJ1-2 and V is TRBV5-4; 7 nucleotides agree with TRBD1. Trimming took 0 bases from V and 2 from J; bases not matched to a gene: 10. The germline CDR1 and CDR2 sequences are SGHNT and YYREEE (reference sequence). The CDR3 consists of 17 residues. The CDR3 loop reads CASSLGGGLQGNYGYTF. Written as DNA, the CDR3 is TGTGCCAGCAGCTTGGGAGGGGGCCTACAGGGGAACTATGGCTACACCTTC.

The gene calls are TRBV19 and TRBJ2-1, with a possible D match to TRBD1 (6 bases). The CDR3 loop spans 13 amino acids. CDR1 is LNHDA, CDR2 SQIVND, per germline (reference sequence). With 4 bases removed from V and 6 bases from J, the gap between germline ends came to 10 bases. In nucleotides, the CDR3 is TGTGCCAGTAGTACAGGGGTTCTCAATGAGCAGTTCTTC. Translating gives CASSTGVLNEQFF.